The rows below give T cell receptor beta chains drawn from one sample of a study of blood T cell repertoires in COVID-19. Produced via immunoSEQ multiplex PCR; TCRdb's table is partial and in-frame only. Of around 310,000 clones listed, roughly 89% were seen once; the top ten hold more than 0.85%. Material for sequencing was peripheral blood. These receptors were taken from a woman in her thirties or forties with COVID-19, enrolled during active disease. Each CDR3 is given with its conserved first and last residue. Each record gives: J gene, V gene, clone size, D gene, CDR3 DNA, CDR3 protein. The D gene is left open where the match is weak. Rows may omit the clone size; those that give it use once, few, many or a size class.

J gene: TRBJ2-1
V gene: TRBV11-3
clone size: .
D gene: TRBD2
CDR3 DNA: TGTGCCAGCAGCTTGGGGACTAGCGGGAGGGCGGATGAGCAGTTCTTC
CDR3 protein: CASSLGTSGRADEQFF

J gene: TRBJ1-4
V gene: TRBV9
clone size: .
D gene: TRBD1
CDR3 DNA: TGTGCCAGCAGCCTGCGACAGGGACCTAATGAAAAACTGTTTTTT
CDR3 protein: CASSLRQGPNEKLFF

J gene: TRBJ1-2
V gene: TRBV27
clone size: .
D gene: .
CDR3 DNA: TGTGCCAGCAGTTTTCACGGAACCGGGAAACTCTATGGCTACACCTTC
CDR3 protein: CASSFHGTGKLYGYTF

J gene: TRBJ1-4
V gene: TRBV19
clone size: .
D gene: .
CDR3 DNA: TGTGCCAGTAGTACCCGGAGGGAAAAACTGTTTTTT
CDR3 protein: CASSTRREKLFF

J gene: TRBJ1-1
V gene: TRBV12-5
clone size: .
D gene: .
CDR3 DNA: TGTGCTAGTAAGGGACTTACGAACACTGAAGCTTTCTTT
CDR3 protein: CASKGLTNTEAFF

J gene: TRBJ2-1
V gene: TRBV7-3
clone size: .
D gene: TRBD2
CDR3 DNA: TGTGCCAGCAGCTTAGACGGCGGGAGCGTGGTTGGGAATGAGCAGTTCTTC
CDR3 protein: CASSLDGGSVVGNEQFF

J gene: TRBJ1-2
V gene: TRBV19
clone size: few
D gene: .
CDR3 DNA: TGTGCCAGTAGTATCAAGGGGGAATCATGGGGCTACACCTTC
CDR3 protein: CASSIKGESWGYTF

J gene: TRBJ1-2
V gene: TRBV9
clone size: .
D gene: .
CDR3 DNA: TGTGCCAGCAGCCCCCGTCAGGAAAACTATGGCTACACCTTC
CDR3 protein: CASSPRQENYGYTF

J gene: TRBJ2-7
V gene: TRBV6-2/TRBV6-3
clone size: .
D gene: TRBD2
CDR3 DNA: TGTGCCAGCAGTTACTCGAGTACTAGCGGGGCTGGGCAGTACTTC
CDR3 protein: CASSYSSTSGAGQYF

J gene: TRBJ1-2
V gene: TRBV30
clone size: .
D gene: TRBD1
CDR3 DNA: TGTGCCTGGACCCAGGGGGTCCAGAATGGCTACACCTTC
CDR3 protein: CAWTQGVQNGYTF

J gene: TRBJ2-5
V gene: TRBV6-2/TRBV6-3
clone size: .
D gene: TRBD1
CDR3 DNA: TGTGCCAGCAGTTACGGGGACAGGGTTAGAGAAGAGACCCAGTACTTC
CDR3 protein: CASSYGDRVREETQYF

J gene: TRBJ1-4
V gene: TRBV3-1/TRBV3-2
clone size: .
D gene: .
CDR3 DNA: TGTGCCAGCAGCCAAGGGCTATGGGGCAGGGGTAATAATGAAAAACTGTTTTTT
CDR3 protein: CASSQGLWGRGNNEKLFF

J gene: TRBJ2-7
V gene: TRBV7-9
clone size: .
D gene: TRBD2
CDR3 DNA: TGTGCCAGCAGCCCTCGGGGGGACGAGCAGTACTTC
CDR3 protein: CASSPRGDEQYF

J gene: TRBJ1-2
V gene: TRBV5-8
clone size: .
D gene: .
CDR3 DNA: TGTGCCAGCAGCTTGCTGGTTAGCTATGGCTACACCTTC
CDR3 protein: CASSLLVSYGYTF

J gene: TRBJ2-7
V gene: TRBV20-1
clone size: .
D gene: .
CDR3 DNA: TGCAGTGCTAGTGATTCCTTCTACGAGCAGTACTTC
CDR3 protein: CSASDSFYEQYF

J gene: TRBJ1-1
V gene: TRBV27
clone size: once
D gene: .
CDR3 DNA: TGTGCCAGCGCAAATCCGGGGAGCACTGAAGCTTTCTTT
CDR3 protein: CASANPGSTEAFF

J gene: TRBJ2-1
V gene: TRBV5-1
clone size: .
D gene: TRBD2
CDR3 DNA: TGCGCCAGCAGCTTGCCTAGTAAAGCGGGAGGCTCCTACAATGAGCAGTTCTTC
CDR3 protein: CASSLPSKAGGSYNEQFF

J gene: TRBJ1-1
V gene: TRBV7-8
clone size: .
D gene: .
CDR3 DNA: TGTGCCAGCAGCTTAGTGGAGGAACTTGAAGCTTTCTTT
CDR3 protein: CASSLVEELEAFF

J gene: TRBJ2-7
V gene: TRBV6-5
clone size: .
D gene: .
CDR3 DNA: TGTGCCAGCAGTCTTCAGGGATCCGAGCAGTACTTC
CDR3 protein: CASSLQGSEQYF

J gene: TRBJ2-1
V gene: TRBV10-3
clone size: .
D gene: .
CDR3 DNA: TGTGCCATCAGTGAGTCGAACAGGGATAATGAGCAGTTCTTC
CDR3 protein: CAISESNRDNEQFF

J gene: TRBJ1-1
V gene: TRBV5-1
clone size: once
D gene: .
CDR3 DNA: TGCGCCAGCAGCTTGGAGAGTTTCACTGAAGCTTTCTTT
CDR3 protein: CASSLESFTEAFF

J gene: TRBJ1-6
V gene: TRBV7-6
clone size: .
D gene: .
CDR3 DNA: TGTGCCAGCAGCCCCGGCCGGGGAATAAATAATTCACCCCTCCACTTT
CDR3 protein: CASSPGRGINNSPLHF

J gene: TRBJ1-1
V gene: TRBV7-9
clone size: .
D gene: .
CDR3 DNA: TGTGCCAGCAGCGCAGGGTTCGGCGACACTGAAGCTTTCTTT
CDR3 protein: CASSAGFGDTEAFF

J gene: TRBJ2-1
V gene: TRBV9
clone size: .
D gene: .
CDR3 DNA: TGTGCCAGCAGCGAAACAGGGATCTCCTACAATGAGCAGTTCTTC
CDR3 protein: CASSETGISYNEQFF

J gene: TRBJ2-3
V gene: TRBV13
clone size: .
D gene: TRBD2
CDR3 DNA: TGTGCCAGCAGCCCTACAGCGGGGGGGAGCACAGATACGCAGTATTTT
CDR3 protein: CASSPTAGGSTDTQYF

J gene: TRBJ1-5
V gene: TRBV30
clone size: once
D gene: .
CDR3 DNA: TGTGCCTTAAGAGGGGGTGGGAATCAGCCCCAGCATTTT
CDR3 protein: CALRGGGNQPQHF

J gene: TRBJ1-3
V gene: TRBV9
clone size: .
D gene: .
CDR3 DNA: TGTGCCAGCAGCGTATCAGGGGCCCAAGTCGGTGGAAACACCATATATTTT
CDR3 protein: CASSVSGAQVGGNTIYF

J gene: TRBJ1-1
V gene: TRBV5-8
clone size: .
D gene: TRBD1
CDR3 DNA: TGTGCCAGCAGCTCATCAGGGGGGTGGGGCACTGAAGCTTTCTTT
CDR3 protein: CASSSSGGWGTEAFF

J gene: TRBJ1-1
V gene: TRBV28
clone size: .
D gene: TRBD1
CDR3 DNA: TGTGCCAGCAGAAACAGGGGGCTAGCGGTTGAAGCTTTCTTT
CDR3 protein: CASRNRGLAVEAFF

J gene: TRBJ1-4
V gene: TRBV6-5
clone size: .
D gene: .
CDR3 DNA: TGTGCCAGCAGGACGACAGCGATTAATGAAAAACTGTTTTTT
CDR3 protein: CASRTTAINEKLFF

J gene: TRBJ1-2
V gene: TRBV27
clone size: .
D gene: .
CDR3 DNA: TGTGCCAGCAGTTGGAGGTCGAGCCAGGGCTACACCTTC
CDR3 protein: CASSWRSSQGYTF